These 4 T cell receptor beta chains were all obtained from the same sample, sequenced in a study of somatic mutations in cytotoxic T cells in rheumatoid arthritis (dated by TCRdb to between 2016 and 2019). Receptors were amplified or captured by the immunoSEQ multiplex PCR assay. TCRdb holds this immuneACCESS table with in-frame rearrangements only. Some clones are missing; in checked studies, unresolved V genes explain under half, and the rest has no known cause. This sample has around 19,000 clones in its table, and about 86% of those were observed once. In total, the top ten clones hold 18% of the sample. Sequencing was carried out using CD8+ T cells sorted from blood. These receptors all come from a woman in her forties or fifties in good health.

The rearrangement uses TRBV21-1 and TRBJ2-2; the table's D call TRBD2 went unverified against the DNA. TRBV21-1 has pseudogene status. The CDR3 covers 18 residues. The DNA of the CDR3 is TGTGCCAGCAGCCCTAATTCCACTAGCGGGGTTGACACCGGGGAGCTGTTTTTT. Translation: CASSPNSTSGVDTGELFF.

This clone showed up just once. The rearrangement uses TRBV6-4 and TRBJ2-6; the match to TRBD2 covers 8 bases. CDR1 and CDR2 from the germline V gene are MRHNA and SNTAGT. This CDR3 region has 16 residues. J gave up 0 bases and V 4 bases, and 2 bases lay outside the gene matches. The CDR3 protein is CASSARGGSGANVLTF. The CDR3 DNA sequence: TGTGCCAGCAGTGCCCGGGGGGGCTCTGGGGCCAACGTCCTGACTTTC.

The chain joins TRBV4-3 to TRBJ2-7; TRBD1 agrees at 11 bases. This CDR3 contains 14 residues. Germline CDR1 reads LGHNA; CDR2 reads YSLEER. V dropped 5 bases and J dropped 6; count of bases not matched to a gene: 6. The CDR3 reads CASSSWTGGLEQYF. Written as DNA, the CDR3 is TGCGCCAGCAGCTCTTGGACAGGGGGCCTCGAGCAGTACTTC.

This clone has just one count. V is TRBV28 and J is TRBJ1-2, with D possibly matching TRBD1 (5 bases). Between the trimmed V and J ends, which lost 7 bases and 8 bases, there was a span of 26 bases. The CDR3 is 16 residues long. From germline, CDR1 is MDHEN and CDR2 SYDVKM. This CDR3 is CASTDPPGTWAEGYTF. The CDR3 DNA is TGTGCCAGCACCGACCCGCCCGGGACCTGGGCGGAGGGCTACACCTTC.